This entry is about one T cell receptor beta chain. What it recognizes is unknown. These data originate in a study of cytomegalovirus exposure and HLA in healthy donors. Overall study findings and caveats: Rarity characterized most TCR sequences, yet some public TCRs appeared in many donors.

V gave up 0 bases and J gave up 1 base, with 5 bases separating them. Germline CDR1 and CDR2: SGHDT and YYEEEE. The CDR3 sequence is 14 residues long. Generated by immunoSEQ multiplex PCR, the TCRdb table keeps only in-frame clones and is missing some. The sample lists about 98,000 clones, about 90% occurring once. The rearrangement links TRBV5-6 to TRBJ2-1; no clear D gene. The sequencing input was PBMCs. The sequence derives from a man younger than 35 in good health and CMV-seropositive. CDR3 nucleotide sequence: TGTGCCAGCAGCTTGGCGTATTCCTACAATGAGCAGTTCTTC. This gives the protein CASSLAYSYNEQFF.